Shown below are 4 T cell receptor beta chains from a single sample sequenced in a study of post-analysis software for immune sequencing data (dated by TCRdb to the mid-2010s). General findings and caveats noted by the study authors: Roughly 5 TRBV segments, including TRBV5-6, TRBV5-1 and TRBV20-1, were significantly more frequent in patients than controls.

What these receptors recognize is not known. The library came from PCR. This sample was sequenced with an Illumina HiSeq 2500. Unique molecular identifiers were incorporated into TCR beta cDNA libraries to reduce PCR and sequencing biases. TCRdb reanalyzed the raw reads on its own, using fastp at Q25 for trimming and MiXCR for clone calling, and kept in-frame beta chains. Rows matching on CDR3 protein sequence are summarized as one entry with the most common DNA and genes. The sample table lists about 760,000 distinct CDR3 sequences, just under 30% of them with a count of one. Of the sample, around 0.56% is held by the ten largest clones. The sequenced sample was blood. These receptors were collected from a girl aged 5-17 years with multiple sclerosis.

The chain carries TRBV4-3 and TRBJ2-1; 11 bases map to TRBD2. Trimming removed 0 bases from V and 6 bases from J; junction bases left unmatched: 4. The CDR3 has 16 residues. Germline V lookup: CDR1 LGHNA, CDR2 YSLEER. In nucleotides, the CDR3 is TGCGCCAGCAGCCAAGAGGGACTAGCGGAGGTCAATGAGCAGTTCTTC. Translation gives CASSQEGLAEVNEQFF.

In this sample, this clonotype turned up a few times. The chain joins TRBV20-1 to TRBJ2-3, with 8 bases aligning to TRBD2. J lost 3 bases, V lost 3 bases, and 5 bases had no gene match. This CDR3 has 14 residues. CDR1 and CDR2 from the germline V gene are DFQATT and SNEGSKA (reference sequence). The CDR3 is CSASDRLATDTQYF. Written as DNA, the CDR3 is TGCAGTGCTAGCGACCGACTAGCGACAGATACGCAGTATTTT.

Only a few counts were recorded for this clonotype. The chain recombines TRBV20-1 with TRBJ2-1; D ambiguous. Looked up from germline, CDR1 is DFQATT and CDR2 is SNEGSKA (reference sequence). CDR3 length: 14 amino acids. Trimming cost V 2 bases and J 0 bases, with 8 bases left between them. The CDR3 region has the DNA TGCAGTGCTAGAAGTGTCCTCTCCTACAATGAGCAGTTCTTC. Amino acids: CSARSVLSYNEQFF.

This clonotype appeared many times. The chain employs TRBV6-6 and TRBJ2-1; D may correspond to TRBD1 or TRBD2 (5 bases each). Between the trimmed V and J ends, which lost 10 bases and 4 bases, there was a span of 11 bases. Germline V gene data show CDR1 as MNHNY and CDR2 as SVGAGI (reference sequence). The CDR3 sequence is 12 residues long. In DNA, the CDR3 is TGTGCCACCGGGACGGAGTACAATGAGCAGTTCTTC. It encodes CATGTEYNEQFF.